These 19 T cell receptor beta chains were all obtained from the same sample, sequenced in a study of blood T cells in healthy people across ages. A J-beta primer mix and a sample-barcoded 5' primer were used in a second PCR of about 7 to 12 cycles. TCRdb analysed the 5' RACE reads with MiXCR anew, one entry per CDR3 protein. This sample yields 350,000 to 450,000 distinct CDR3 sequences, of which about 49% are seen a single time; approximately 51% belongs to the top ten. The sample taken for sequencing was blood. Receptor source: a man aged 60 to 75 in good health.

This clonotype was seen a handful of times. This chain links TRBV7-8 with TRBJ2-7; 8 bases align to TRBD2. The CDR3 spans 16 residues. Germline CDR1 SGHVS, CDR2 FQNEAQ. V lost 1 base and J lost 1; bases outside the gene matches: 6. CDR3: CASSLGAGAGSYEQYF. The CDR3 coding sequence is TGTGCCAGCAGCTTAGGAGCGGGAGCGGGGTCCTACGAGCAGTACTTC.

The V and J genes are TRBV4-2 and TRBJ1-3; maybe TRBD1 (6 bases). The CDR3 runs 17 residues. From germline, CDR1 is LGHNA and CDR2 YNFKEQ. V gave up 0 bases and J gave up 0 bases, with 12 bases separating them. The CDR3 here is CASSQDLGAGSGNTIYF. The DNA for the CDR3 is TGTGCCAGCAGCCAAGATCTGGGGGCTGGCTCTGGAAACACCATATATTTT.

This chain uses TRBV20-1 with TRBJ1-2; 8 positions match TRBD1. Trimming removed 6 bases from V and 10 bases from J; junction bases left unmatched: 4. The germline V gene encodes CDR1 DFQATT and CDR2 SNEGSKA (reference sequence). The CDR3 runs 10 residues. CDR3 in DNA: TGCAGTGCGCCGACAGGGGACTACACCTTC. This sequence encodes CSAPTGDYTF.

This clonotype was seen a handful of times. V gene TRBV5-1 combines with J gene TRBJ2-5; 9 bases line up with TRBD1. The closer fit of TRBJ2-7 to the DNA end suggests the J call may be wrong. CDR1 is SGHRS and CDR2 is YFSETQ in the germline V gene. This CDR3 has 19 residues. The CDR3 loop is CASRLTGDRVFWGPYEQYF. CDR3 in DNA: TGCGCCAGCAGACTAACCGGGGACAGGGTTTTTTGGGGGCCGTACGAGCAGTACTTC.

The genes are TRBV28 and TRBJ1-2, with TRBD1 identical over 7 bases. This CDR3 has 16 residues. V lost 5 bases, J lost 4 bases, and 13 bases stayed unmatched. Germline loops: CDR1 MDHEN, CDR2 SYDVKM. CDR3 sequence: CASSVLPGGQAYGYTF. In nucleotides, the CDR3 is TGTGCCAGCAGTGTACTACCAGGGGGGCAGGCCTATGGCTACACCTTC.

The genes are TRBV18 and TRBJ2-5; no clear D gene. The J call may be faulty, since TRBJ2-7 better matches the DNA end. Germline V gives CDR1 KGHSH, CDR2 LQKENI. The CDR3 runs to 16 residues. CDR3 sequence: CASSPRSAANSYEQYF. The DNA for the CDR3 is TGTGCCAGCTCACCGAGGTCGGCAGCCAACTCCTACGAGCAGTACTTC.

V is TRBV3-1 and J is TRBJ2-6, with 9 bases lining up with TRBD1. Unmatched junction bases numbered 3, after V lost 1 base and J lost 2 bases. Germline CDR1 LGHDT, CDR2 YNNKEL (reference sequence). The CDR3 is 17 residues long. The CDR3 spells CASSQADRGTGANVLTF. CDR3 DNA sequence: TGTGCCAGCAGCCAAGCCGACAGGGGGACTGGGGCCAACGTCCTGACTTTC.

For this clonotype: Its ends do not fully match the called genes, so a read error is possible. The V call is TRBV20-1, the J call TRBJ1-2; no clear D gene. CDR3 length equals 13 residues. Germline V gene data show CDR1 as DFQATT and CDR2 as SNEGSKA (reference sequence). The CDR3: CSARTEGNYCYTF. The CDR3 DNA follows: TGCAGTGCTAGAACGGAGGGAAACTATTGCTACACCTTC.

Ten or more counts support this clonotype. The J gene is TRBJ2-1, the V gene TRBV12-3 or TRBV12-4, with D unclear. This CDR3 spans 13 amino acids. The V gene lost 6 bases and the J gene lost 9 bases, with 15 bases spanning the gap. DNA of the CDR3: TGTGCCAGCAGCCTCAGAGGACGTGGTGAGCAGTTCTTC. Its translation is CASSLRGRGEQFF.

Note on this clonotype: Germline and junction disagree at one end, which may indicate a read error. The CDR3 bases are TGTGCCTGCAGCTTCGGCAGGGGAGGTGAAAAACTGTTTTTT. It yields the protein CACSFGRGGEKLFF. The chain joins TRBV7-2 to TRBJ1-4, with a weak D call TRBD1 (6 bases). The CDR3 has 14 residues. Germline assignment: CDR1 SGHTA and CDR2 FQGNSA. The full variable domain, with the rest looked up from reference TRBV7-2 and TRBJ1-4, is GAGVSQSPSNKVTEKGKDVELRCDPISGHTALYWYRQSLGQGLEFLIYFQGNSAPDKSGLPSDRFSAERTGGSVSTLTIQRTQQEDSAVYLCACSFGRGGEKLFFGSGTQLSVL.

This clonotype occurred a few times. This chain connects TRBV4-3 to TRBJ2-3; D is ambiguous. Trimming stripped 0 bases from V and 2 bases from J, with 15 bases between. The germline V gene has CDR1 LGHNA and CDR2 YSLEER. This CDR3 comprises 17 residues. The CDR3 loop reads CASSQDLGRTFTDTQYF. In DNA form, the CDR3 reads TGCGCCAGCAGCCAAGATCTTGGGCGGACCTTCACAGATACGCAGTATTTT.

The rearrangement links TRBV11-3 to TRBJ2-1; D may be TRBD2 (7 bases). The V end lost 5 bases, the J end lost 3 bases, and 26 bases lay between the germline ends. The germline V gene encodes CDR1 SGHNT and CDR2 YENEEA. CDR3 length equals 19 residues. CDR3 loop: CASSPRGGALGRNYNEQFF. The CDR3 bases are TGTGCCAGCAGCCCCCGTGGGGGGGCCCTCGGGAGAAACTACAATGAGCAGTTCTTC. Combining the CDR3 with reference TRBV11-3 and TRBJ2-1 gives the whole variable domain EAGVVQSPRYKIIEKKQPVAFWCNPISGHNTLYWYLQNLGQGPELLIRYENEEAVDDSQLPKDRFSAERLKGVDSTLKIQPAELGDSAVYLCASSPRGGALGRNYNEQFFGPGTRLTVL.

J is TRBJ2-1 and V is TRBV29-1; possibly TRBD2 for D (6 bases). This CDR3 region has 13 residues. Deletions cut 3 bases from V and 7 bases from J, with 13 bases between. Germline CDR1 SQVTM, CDR2 ANQGSEA. CDR3 sequence (DNA): TGCAGCGTTGATGGGACTCTTAGGAATGAGCAGTTCTTC. Translating gives CSVDGTLRNEQFF.

The V call is TRBV3-1, the J call TRBJ2-5; a weak D match, TRBD2 (6 bases). Germline V lookup: CDR1 LGHDT, CDR2 YNNKEL (reference sequence). The CDR3 covers 17 residues. The V end lost 1 base, the J end lost 3 bases, and 18 bases lay between the germline ends. The CDR3 sequence is CASSQGFAGTGEETQYF. DNA of the CDR3: TGTGCCAGCAGCCAAGGTTTCGCGGGGACGGGAGAAGAGACCCAGTACTTC.

In its sample, this clonotype was seen a few times. The rearrangement links TRBV6-2 or TRBV6-3 to TRBJ1-5, with D unresolved. The CDR3 has 15 residues. Germline lookup yields CDR1 MNHEY and CDR2 SVGEGT. V was pared by 4 bases and J by 0 bases, with 10 bases between. CDR3 in amino acids: CASSSDGLSNQPQHF. CDR3 DNA: TGTGCCAGCAGTTCCGACGGACTTAGCAATCAGCCCCAGCATTTT.

J is TRBJ1-1 and V is TRBV3-1; TRBD1 agrees at 9 bases. Germline loops: CDR1 LGHDT, CDR2 YNNKEL (reference sequence). The CDR3 is made up of 13 amino acids. V was pared by 2 bases and J by 11 bases, with 6 bases of the junction left unmatched. The CDR3 region is CASSQQGDRVAFF. DNA of the CDR3: TGTGCCAGCAGCCAACAAGGGGACAGGGTGGCTTTCTTT.

The J gene is TRBJ1-1, the V gene TRBV20-1; TRBD1 aligns across 8 bases. The CDR3 runs to 13 residues. Germline values: CDR1 DFQATT, CDR2 SNEGSKA (reference sequence). The V segment lost 5 bases and the J segment 10 bases; nucleotides outside the gene matches: 12. The CDR3 here is CSAGDRIRGGAFF. CDR3 in DNA: TGCAGTGCTGGGGACAGGATACGAGGCGGAGCTTTCTTT.

The chain combines TRBV30 with TRBJ1-6; D might be TRBD1 (6 bases). The germline gives CDR1 GTSNPN, CDR2 SVGIG (reference sequence). The V end lost 2 bases, the J end lost 10 bases, and 12 bases lay between the germline ends. The CDR3 sequence is 13 residues long. The CDR3 DNA sequence: TGTGCCTGGAGTACCAGACAGGAATCACCCCTCCACTTT. Residues: CAWSTRQESPLHF. The whole variable domain, remainder taken from reference TRBV30 and TRBJ1-6, is SQTIHQWPATLVQPVGSPLSLECTVEGTSNPNLYWYRQAAGRGLQLLFYSVGIGQISSEVPQNLSASRPQDRQFILSSKKLLLSDSGFYLCAWSTRQESPLHFGNGTRLTVT.

The gene calls are TRBV7-2 and TRBJ1-1; D is ambiguous. The CDR3 is made up of 14 amino acids. V lost 3 bases and J lost 1, with 9 bases in between. CDR1 and CDR2 from the germline V gene are SGHTA and FQGNSA. Here the CDR3 reads CASSLVRANTEAFF. The CDR3, as DNA: TGTGCCAGCAGCTTGGTAAGGGCGAACACTGAAGCTTTCTTT.